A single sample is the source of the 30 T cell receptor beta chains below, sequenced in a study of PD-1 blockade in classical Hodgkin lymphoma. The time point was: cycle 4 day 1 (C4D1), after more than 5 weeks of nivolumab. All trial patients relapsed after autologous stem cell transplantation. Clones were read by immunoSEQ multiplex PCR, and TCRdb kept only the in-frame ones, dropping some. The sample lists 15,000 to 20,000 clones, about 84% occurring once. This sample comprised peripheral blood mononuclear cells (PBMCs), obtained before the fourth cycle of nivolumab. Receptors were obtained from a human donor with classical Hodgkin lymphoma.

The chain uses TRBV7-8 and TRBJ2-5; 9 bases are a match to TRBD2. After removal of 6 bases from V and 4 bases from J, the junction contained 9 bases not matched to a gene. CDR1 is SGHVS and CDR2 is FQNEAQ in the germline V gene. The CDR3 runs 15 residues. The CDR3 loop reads CASRGLRGGGETQYF. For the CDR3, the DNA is TGTGCCAGCAGGGGATTGCGGGGGGGAGGAGAGACCCAGTACTTC.

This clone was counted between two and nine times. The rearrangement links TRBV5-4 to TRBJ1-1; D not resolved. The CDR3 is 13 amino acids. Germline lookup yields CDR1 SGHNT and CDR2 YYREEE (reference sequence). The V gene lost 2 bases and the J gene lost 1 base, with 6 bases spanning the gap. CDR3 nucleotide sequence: TGTGCCAGCAGCTTACGCGGGAACACTGAAGCTTTCTTT. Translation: CASSLRGNTEAFF.

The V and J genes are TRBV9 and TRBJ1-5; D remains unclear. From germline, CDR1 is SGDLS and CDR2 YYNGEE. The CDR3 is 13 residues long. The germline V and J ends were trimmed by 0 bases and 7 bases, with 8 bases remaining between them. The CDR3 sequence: CASSVALGQPQHF. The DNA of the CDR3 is TGTGCCAGCAGCGTAGCTTTGGGACAGCCCCAGCATTTT.

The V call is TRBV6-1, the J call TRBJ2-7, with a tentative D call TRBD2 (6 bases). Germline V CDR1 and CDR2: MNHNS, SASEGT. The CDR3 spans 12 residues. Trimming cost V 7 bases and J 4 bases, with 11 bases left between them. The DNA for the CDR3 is TGTGCCAGCACCTTTGGGGGGTACGAGCAGTACGTC. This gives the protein CASTFGGYEQYV.

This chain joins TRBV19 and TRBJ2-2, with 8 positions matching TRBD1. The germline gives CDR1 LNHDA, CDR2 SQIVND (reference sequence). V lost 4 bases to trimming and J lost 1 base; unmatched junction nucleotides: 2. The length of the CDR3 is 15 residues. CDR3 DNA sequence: TGTGCCAGTAGTACCGACAGGGGGAACACCGGGGAGCTGTTTTTT. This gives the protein CASSTDRGNTGELFF.

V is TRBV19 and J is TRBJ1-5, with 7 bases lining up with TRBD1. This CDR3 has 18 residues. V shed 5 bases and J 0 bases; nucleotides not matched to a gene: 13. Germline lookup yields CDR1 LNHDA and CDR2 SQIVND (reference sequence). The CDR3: CASSLFTGTADSNQPQHF. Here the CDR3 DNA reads TGTGCCAGTAGTCTCTTCACCGGGACAGCGGATAGCAATCAGCCCCAGCATTTT. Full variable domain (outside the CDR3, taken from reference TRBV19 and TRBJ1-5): DGGITQSPKYLFRKEGQNVTLSCEQNLNHDAMYWYRQDPGQGLRLIYYSQIVNDFQKGDIAEGYSVSREKKESFPLTVTSAQKNPTAFYLCASSLFTGTADSNQPQHFGDGTRLSIL.

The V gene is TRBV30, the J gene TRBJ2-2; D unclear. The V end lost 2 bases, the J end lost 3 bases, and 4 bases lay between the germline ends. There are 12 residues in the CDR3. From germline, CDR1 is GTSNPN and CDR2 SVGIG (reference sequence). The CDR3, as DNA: TGTGCCTGGAGTCTGGACACCGGGGAGCTGTTTTTT. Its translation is CAWSLDTGELFF.

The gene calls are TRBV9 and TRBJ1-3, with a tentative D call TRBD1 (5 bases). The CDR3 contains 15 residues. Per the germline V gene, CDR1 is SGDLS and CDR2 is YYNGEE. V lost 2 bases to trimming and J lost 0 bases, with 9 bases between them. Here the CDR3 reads CASSVGGSSGNTIYF. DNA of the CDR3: TGTGCCAGCAGCGTGGGGGGAAGCTCTGGAAACACCATATATTTT.

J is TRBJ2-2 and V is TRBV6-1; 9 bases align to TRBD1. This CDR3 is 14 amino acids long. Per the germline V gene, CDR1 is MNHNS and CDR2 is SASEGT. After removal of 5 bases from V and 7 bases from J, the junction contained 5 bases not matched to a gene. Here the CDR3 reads CASSSGTGIGELFF. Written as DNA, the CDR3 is TGTGCCAGCAGTTCCGGGACAGGGATCGGGGAGCTGTTTTTT.

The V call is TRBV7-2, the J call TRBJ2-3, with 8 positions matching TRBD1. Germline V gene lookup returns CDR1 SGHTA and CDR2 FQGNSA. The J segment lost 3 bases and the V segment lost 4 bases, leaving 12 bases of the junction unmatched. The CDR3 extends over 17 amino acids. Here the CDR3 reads CASSSAYRGLGTDTQYF. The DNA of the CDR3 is TGTGCCAGCAGCTCCGCCTACAGGGGGTTGGGGACAGATACGCAGTATTTT.

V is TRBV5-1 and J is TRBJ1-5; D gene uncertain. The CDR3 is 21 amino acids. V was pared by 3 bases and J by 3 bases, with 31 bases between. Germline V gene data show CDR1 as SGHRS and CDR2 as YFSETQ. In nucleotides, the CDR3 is TGCGCCAGCAGCTCCGCCCTTGTAGTGCAAAGGGTGAGCTGGTCCAATCAGCCCCAGCATTTT. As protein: CASSSALVVQRVSWSNQPQHF.

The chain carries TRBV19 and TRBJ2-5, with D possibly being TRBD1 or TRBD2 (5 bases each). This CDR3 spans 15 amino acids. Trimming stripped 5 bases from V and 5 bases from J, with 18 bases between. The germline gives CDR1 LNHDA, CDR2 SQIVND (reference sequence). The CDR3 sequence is CASSWLVGVRETQYF. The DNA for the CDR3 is TGTGCCAGTAGTTGGCTAGTGGGGGTCAGGGAGACCCAGTACTTC.

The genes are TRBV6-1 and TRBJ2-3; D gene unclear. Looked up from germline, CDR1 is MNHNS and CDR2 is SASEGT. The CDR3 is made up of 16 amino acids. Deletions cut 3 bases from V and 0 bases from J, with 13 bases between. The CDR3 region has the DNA TGTGCCAGCAGTGACCTCCGTCCCCTTAGCACAGATACGCAGTATTTT. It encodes CASSDLRPLSTDTQYF.

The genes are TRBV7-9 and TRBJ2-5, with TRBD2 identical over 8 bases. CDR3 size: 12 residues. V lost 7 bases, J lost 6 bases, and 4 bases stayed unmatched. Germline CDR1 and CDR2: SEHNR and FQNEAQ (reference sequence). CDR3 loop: CASTRGGQTQYF. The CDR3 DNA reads TGTGCCAGCACCCGCGGGGGGCAGACCCAGTACTTC.

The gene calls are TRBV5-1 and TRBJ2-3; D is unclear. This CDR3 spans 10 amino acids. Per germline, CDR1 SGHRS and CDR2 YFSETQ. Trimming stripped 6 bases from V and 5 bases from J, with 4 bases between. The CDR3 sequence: CASMGDTQYF. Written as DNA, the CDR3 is TGCGCCAGCATGGGAGATACGCAGTATTTT.

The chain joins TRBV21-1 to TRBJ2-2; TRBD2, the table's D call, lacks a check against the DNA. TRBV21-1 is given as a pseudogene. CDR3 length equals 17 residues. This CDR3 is CASSKFGLVENAGELFF. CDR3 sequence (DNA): TGTGCCAGCAGCAAATTCGGACTAGTAGAAAACGCCGGGGAGCTGTTTTTT.

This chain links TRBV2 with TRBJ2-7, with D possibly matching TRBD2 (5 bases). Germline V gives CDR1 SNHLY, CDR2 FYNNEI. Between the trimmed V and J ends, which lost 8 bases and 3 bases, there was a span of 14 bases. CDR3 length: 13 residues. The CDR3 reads CASHDTAGYEQYF. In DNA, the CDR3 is TGTGCCAGCCACGATACGGCGGGCTACGAGCAGTACTTC.

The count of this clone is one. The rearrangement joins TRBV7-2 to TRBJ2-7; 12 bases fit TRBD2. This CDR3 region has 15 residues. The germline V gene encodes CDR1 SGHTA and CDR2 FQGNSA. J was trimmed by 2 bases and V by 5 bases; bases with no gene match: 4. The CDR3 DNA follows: TGTGCCAGCAGCCCGCGGACTAGCGGGACCTACGAGCAGTACTTC. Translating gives CASSPRTSGTYEQYF.

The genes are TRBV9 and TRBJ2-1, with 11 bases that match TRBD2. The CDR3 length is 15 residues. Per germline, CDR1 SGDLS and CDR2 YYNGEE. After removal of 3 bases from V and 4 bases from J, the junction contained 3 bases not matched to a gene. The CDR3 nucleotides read TGTGCCAGCAGCGCGGGACTAGCGGTTTACAATGAGCAGTTCTTC. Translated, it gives CASSAGLAVYNEQFF.

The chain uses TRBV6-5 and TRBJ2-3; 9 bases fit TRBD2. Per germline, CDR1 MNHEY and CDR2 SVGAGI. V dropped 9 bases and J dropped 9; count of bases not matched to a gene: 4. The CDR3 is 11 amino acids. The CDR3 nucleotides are TGTGCCAGTTCCCTAGCGGGAACGCAGTATTTT. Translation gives CASSLAGTQYF.

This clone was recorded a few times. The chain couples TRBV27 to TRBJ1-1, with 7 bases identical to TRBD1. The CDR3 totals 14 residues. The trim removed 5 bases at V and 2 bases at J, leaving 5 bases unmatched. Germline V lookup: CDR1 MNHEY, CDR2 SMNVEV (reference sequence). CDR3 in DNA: TGTGCCAGCAGTATACAGGGGAGTAACACTGAAGCTTTCTTT. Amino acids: CASSIQGSNTEAFF.

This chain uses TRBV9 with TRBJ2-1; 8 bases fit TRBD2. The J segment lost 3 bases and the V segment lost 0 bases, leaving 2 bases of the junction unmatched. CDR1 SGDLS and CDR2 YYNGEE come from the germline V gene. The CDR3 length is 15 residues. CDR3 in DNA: TGTGCCAGCAGCGTAGGCGGGGGGTACTACAATGAGCAGTTCTTC. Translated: CASSVGGGYYNEQFF.

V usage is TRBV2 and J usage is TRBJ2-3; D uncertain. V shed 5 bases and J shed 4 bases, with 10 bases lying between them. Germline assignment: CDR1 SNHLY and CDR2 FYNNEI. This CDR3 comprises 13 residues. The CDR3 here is CASSRSSADTQYF. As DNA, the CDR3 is TGTGCCAGCAGTCGTAGTTCAGCAGATACGCAGTATTTT.

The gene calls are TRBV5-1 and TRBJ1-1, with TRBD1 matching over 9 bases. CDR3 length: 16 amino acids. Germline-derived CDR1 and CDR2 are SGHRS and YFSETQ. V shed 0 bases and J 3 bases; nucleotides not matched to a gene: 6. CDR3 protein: CASSLGLRTGDTEAFF. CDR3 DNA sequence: TGCGCCAGCAGCTTGGGCCTGAGGACAGGGGACACTGAAGCTTTCTTT.

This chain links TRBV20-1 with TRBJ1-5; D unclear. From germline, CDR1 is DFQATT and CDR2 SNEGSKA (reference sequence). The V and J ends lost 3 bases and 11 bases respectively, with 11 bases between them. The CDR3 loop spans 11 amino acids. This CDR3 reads CSASGIVTQHF. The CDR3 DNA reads TGCAGTGCTAGTGGGATTGTGACCCAGCATTTT.

The CDR3 reads CASARASGMNEQFF. CDR3 coding DNA: TGTGCCAGCGCTAGGGCTAGCGGGATGAATGAGCAGTTCTTC. The chain uses TRBV6-5 and TRBJ2-1, with TRBD2 identical over 9 bases. The V and J ends lost 8 bases and 7 bases, in that order; junction bases with no gene match: 9. Germline V gene sequence: CDR1 MNHEY, CDR2 SVGAGI. The CDR3 sequence is 14 residues long.

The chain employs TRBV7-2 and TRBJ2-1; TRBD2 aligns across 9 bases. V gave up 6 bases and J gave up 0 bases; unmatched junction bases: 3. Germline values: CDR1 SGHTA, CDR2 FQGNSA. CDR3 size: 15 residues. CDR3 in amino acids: CASRNSGSSYNEQFF. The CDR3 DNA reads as TGTGCCAGCAGAAATAGCGGGAGCTCCTACAATGAGCAGTTCTTC.

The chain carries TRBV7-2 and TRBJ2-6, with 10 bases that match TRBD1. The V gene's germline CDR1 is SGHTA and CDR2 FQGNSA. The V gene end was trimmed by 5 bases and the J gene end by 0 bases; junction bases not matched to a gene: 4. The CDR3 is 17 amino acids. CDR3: CASSGTGDSSGANVLTF. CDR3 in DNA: TGTGCCAGCAGCGGGACAGGGGATAGCTCTGGGGCCAACGTCCTGACTTTC.

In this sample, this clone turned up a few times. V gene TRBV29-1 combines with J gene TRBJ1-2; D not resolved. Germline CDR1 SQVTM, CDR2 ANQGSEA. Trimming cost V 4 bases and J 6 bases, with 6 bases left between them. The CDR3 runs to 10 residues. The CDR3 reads CSVGQDGYTF. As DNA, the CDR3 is TGCAGCGTTGGGCAGGATGGCTACACCTTC.

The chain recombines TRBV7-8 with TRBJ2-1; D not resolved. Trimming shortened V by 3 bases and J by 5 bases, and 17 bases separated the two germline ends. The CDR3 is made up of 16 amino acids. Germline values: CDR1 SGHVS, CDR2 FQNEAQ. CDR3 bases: TGTGCCAGCAGCTTCTACCCCGCTAAAGCTAACAATGAGCAGTTCTTC. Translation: CASSFYPAKANNEQFF.